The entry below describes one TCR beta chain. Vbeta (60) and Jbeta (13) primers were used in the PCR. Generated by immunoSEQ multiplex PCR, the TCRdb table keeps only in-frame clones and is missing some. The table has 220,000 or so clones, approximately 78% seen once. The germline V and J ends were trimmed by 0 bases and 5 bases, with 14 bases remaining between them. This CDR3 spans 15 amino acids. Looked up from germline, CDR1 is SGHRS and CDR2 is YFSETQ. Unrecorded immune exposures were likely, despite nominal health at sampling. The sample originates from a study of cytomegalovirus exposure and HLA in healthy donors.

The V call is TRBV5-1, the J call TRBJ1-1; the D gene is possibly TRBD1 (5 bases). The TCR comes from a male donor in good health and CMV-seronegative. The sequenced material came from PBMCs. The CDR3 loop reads CASSLGQGRGTEAFF. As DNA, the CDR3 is TGCGCCAGCAGCTTGGGGCAGGGCCGAGGAACTGAAGCTTTCTTT.